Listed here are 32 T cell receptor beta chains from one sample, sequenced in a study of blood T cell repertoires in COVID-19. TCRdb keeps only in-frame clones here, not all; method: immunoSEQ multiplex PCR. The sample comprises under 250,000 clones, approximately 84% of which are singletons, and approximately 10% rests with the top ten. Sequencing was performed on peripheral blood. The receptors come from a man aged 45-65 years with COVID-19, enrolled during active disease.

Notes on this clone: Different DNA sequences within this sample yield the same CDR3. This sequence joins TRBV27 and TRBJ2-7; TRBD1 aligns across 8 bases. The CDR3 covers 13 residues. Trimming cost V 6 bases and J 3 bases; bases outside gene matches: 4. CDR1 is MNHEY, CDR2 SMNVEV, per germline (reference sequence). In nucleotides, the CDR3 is TGTGCCAGCAGGTCTACAGGGGGCTACGAGCAGTACTTC. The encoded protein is CASRSTGGYEQYF.

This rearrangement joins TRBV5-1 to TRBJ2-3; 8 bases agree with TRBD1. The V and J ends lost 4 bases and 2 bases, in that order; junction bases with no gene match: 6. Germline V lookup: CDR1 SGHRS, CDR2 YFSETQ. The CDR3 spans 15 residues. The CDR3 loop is CASSPDRAYTDTQYF. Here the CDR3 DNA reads TGCGCCAGCAGCCCGGACAGGGCGTACACAGATACGCAGTATTTT.

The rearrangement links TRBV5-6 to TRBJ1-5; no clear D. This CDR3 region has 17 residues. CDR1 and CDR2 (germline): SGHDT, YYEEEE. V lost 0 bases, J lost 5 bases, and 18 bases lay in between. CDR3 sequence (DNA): TGTGCCAGCAGCTTGGGGAAGCCGGGAGTTGGGCATCAGCCCCAGCATTTT. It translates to CASSLGKPGVGHQPQHF. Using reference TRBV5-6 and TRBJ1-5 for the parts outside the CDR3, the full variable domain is DAGVTQSPTHLIKTRGQQVTLRCSPKSGHDTVSWYQQALGQGPQFIFQYYEEEERQRGNFPDRFSGHQFPNYSSELNVNALLLGDSALYLCASSLGKPGVGHQPQHFGDGTRLSIL.

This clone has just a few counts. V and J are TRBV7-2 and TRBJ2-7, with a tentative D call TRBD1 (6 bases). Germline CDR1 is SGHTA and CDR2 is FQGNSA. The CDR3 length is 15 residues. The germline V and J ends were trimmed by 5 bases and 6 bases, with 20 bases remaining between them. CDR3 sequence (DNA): TGTGCCAGCAGCCAACTACAGGGAAGGTTGAGCGAGCAGTACTTC. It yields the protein CASSQLQGRLSEQYF.

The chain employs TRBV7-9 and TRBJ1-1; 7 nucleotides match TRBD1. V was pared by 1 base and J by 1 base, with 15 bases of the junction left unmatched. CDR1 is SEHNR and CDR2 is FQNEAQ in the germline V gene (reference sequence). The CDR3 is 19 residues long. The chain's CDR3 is CASSLEKPRGRRENTEAFF. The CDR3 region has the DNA TGTGCCAGCAGCTTAGAAAAACCCAGGGGGAGGAGAGAGAACACTGAAGCTTTCTTT.

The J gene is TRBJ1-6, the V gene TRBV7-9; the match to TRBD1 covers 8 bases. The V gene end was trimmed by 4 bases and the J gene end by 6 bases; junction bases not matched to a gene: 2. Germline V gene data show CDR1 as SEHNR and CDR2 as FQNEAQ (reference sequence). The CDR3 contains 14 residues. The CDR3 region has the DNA TGTGCCAGCAGCTCGGGACAGGTTAATTCACCCCTCCACTTT. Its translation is CASSSGQVNSPLHF.

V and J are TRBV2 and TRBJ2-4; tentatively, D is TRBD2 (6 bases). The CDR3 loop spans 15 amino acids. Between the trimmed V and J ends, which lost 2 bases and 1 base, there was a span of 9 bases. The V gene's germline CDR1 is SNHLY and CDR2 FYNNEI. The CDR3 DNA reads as TGTGCCAGCAGTGAAAGTCTAGCGGCCAAAAACATTCAGTACTTC. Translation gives CASSESLAAKNIQYF.

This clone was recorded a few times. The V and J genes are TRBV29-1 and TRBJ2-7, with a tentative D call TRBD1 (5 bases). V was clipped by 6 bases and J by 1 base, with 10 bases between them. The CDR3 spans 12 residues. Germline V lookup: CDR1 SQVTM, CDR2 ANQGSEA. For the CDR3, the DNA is TGCAGCGTCGCAACAGGTTCCTACGAGCAGTACTTC. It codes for CSVATGSYEQYF.

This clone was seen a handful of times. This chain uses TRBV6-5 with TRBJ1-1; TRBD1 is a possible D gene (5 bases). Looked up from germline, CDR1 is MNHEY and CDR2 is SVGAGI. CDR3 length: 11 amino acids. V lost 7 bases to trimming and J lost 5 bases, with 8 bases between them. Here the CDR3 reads CASTGGTEAFF. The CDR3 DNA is TGTGCCAGCACGGGGGGGACTGAAGCTTTCTTT.

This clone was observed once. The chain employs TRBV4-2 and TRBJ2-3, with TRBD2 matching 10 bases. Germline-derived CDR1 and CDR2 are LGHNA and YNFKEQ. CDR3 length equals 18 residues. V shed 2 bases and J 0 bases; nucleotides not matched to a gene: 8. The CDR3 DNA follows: TGTGCCAGCAGCCAATTAGTAGCGGGGGGAACTAGCACAGATACGCAGTATTTT. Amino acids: CASSQLVAGGTSTDTQYF.

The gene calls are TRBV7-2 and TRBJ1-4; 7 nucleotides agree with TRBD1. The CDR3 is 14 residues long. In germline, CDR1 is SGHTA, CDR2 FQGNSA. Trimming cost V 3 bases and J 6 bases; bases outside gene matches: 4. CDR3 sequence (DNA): TGTGCCAGCAGCTTGGTAGGGGGCGATGAAAAACTGTTTTTT. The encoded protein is CASSLVGGDEKLFF.

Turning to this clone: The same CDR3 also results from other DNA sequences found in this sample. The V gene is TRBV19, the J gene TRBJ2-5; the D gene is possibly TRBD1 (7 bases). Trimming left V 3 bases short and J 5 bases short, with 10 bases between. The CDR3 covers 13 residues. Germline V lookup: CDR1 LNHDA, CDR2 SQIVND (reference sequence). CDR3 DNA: TGTGCCAGTAGTATCCCAGGGGGGGAGACCCAGTACTTC. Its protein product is CASSIPGGETQYF.

The CDR3, as DNA: TGCGCCAGCAGCTTCGGACTAGCGGGGTACGAGCAGTACTTC. Translation gives CASSFGLAGYEQYF. The V and J genes are TRBV5-1 and TRBJ2-7; 12 positions agree with TRBD2. The V and J ends lost 2 bases and 4 bases, in that order; junction bases with no gene match: 1. The CDR3 is 14 residues long. The germline V gene encodes CDR1 SGHRS and CDR2 YFSETQ. Complete variable domain (other parts from reference TRBV5-1 and TRBJ2-7): KAGVTQTPRYLIKTRGQQVTLSCSPISGHRSVSWYQQTPGQGLQFLFEYFSETQRNKGNFPGRFSGRQFSNSRSEMNVSTLELGDSALYLCASSFGLAGYEQYFGPGTRLTVT.

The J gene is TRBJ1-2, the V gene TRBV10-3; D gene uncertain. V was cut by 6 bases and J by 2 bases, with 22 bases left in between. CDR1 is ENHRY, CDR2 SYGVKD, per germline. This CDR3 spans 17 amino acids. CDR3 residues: CAISRSNGEGGNYGYTF. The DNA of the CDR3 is TGTGCCATCAGCCGCAGCAATGGAGAGGGTGGGAACTATGGCTACACCTTC.

CDR3 DNA: TGTGCCAGTAGTCCACAGGGTGGCAATCAGCCCCAGCATTTT. This translates into CASSPQGGNQPQHF. The rearrangement joins TRBV19 to TRBJ1-5, with D possibly TRBD1 on 6 matching bases. CDR1 and CDR2 from the germline V gene are LNHDA and SQIVND (reference sequence). Trimming cost V 5 bases and J 2 bases, with 10 bases left between them. The CDR3 loop spans 14 amino acids.

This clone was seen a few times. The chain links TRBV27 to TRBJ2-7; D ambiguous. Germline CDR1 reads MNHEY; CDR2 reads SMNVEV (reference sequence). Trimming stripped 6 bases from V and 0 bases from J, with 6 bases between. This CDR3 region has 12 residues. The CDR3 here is CASRRGSYEQYF. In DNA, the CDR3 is TGTGCCAGCAGGAGAGGCTCCTACGAGCAGTACTTC.

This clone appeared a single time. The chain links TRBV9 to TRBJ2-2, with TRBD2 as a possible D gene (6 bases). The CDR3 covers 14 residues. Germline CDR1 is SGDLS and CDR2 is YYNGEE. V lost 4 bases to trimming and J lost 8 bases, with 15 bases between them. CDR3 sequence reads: CASSLAQSGGELFF. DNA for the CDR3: TGTGCCAGCAGCTTGGCCCAGAGCGGGGGGGAGCTGTTTTTT.

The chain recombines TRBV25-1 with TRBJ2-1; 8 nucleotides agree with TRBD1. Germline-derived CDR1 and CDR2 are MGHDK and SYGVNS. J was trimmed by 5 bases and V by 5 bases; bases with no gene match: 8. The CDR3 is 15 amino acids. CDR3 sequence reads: CASSSGTGDNNEQFF. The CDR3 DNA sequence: TGTGCCAGCAGTTCGGGGACAGGCGACAACAATGAGCAGTTCTTC.

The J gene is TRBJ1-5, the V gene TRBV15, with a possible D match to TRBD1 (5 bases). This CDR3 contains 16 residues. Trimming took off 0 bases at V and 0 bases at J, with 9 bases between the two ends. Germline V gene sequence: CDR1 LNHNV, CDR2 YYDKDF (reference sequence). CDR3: CATSRDRGYSNQPQHF. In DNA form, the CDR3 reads TGTGCCACCAGCAGAGATCGGGGGTATAGCAATCAGCCCCAGCATTTT.

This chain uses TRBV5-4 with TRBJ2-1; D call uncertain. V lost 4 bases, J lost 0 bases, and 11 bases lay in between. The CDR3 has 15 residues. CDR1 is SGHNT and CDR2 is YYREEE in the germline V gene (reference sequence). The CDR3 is CASSPALSSYNEQFF. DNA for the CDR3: TGTGCCAGCAGCCCCGCGTTAAGCTCCTACAATGAGCAGTTCTTC.

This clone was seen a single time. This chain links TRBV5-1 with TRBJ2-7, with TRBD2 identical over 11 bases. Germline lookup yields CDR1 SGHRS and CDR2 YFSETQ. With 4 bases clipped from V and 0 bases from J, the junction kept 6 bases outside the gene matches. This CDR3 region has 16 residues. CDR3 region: CASSRTGTSGSYEQYF. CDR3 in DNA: TGCGCCAGCAGCCGCACCGGGACTAGCGGCTCCTACGAGCAGTACTTC.

The CDR3 DNA reads TGTGCCAGTAGACCCAGGGAACGACAGCCCCAGCATTTT. This gives the protein CASRPRERQPQHF. The chain combines TRBV19 with TRBJ1-5, with TRBD1 as a possible D gene (5 bases). The CDR3 runs to 13 residues. Germline CDR1 is LNHDA and CDR2 is SQIVND (reference sequence). V was trimmed by 6 bases and J by 7 bases, leaving 13 bases between them.

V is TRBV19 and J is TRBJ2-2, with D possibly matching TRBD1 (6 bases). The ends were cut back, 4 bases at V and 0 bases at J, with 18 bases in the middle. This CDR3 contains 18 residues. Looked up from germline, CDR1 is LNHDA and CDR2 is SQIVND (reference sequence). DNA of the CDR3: TGTGCCAGTAGTAGCCGAAGAGTTGGACAGACGAACACCGGGGAGCTGTTTTTT. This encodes CASSSRRVGQTNTGELFF. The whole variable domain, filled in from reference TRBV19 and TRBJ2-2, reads DGGITQSPKYLFRKEGQNVTLSCEQNLNHDAMYWYRQDPGQGLRLIYYSQIVNDFQKGDIAEGYSVSREKKESFPLTVTSAQKNPTAFYLCASSSRRVGQTNTGELFFGEGSRLTVL.

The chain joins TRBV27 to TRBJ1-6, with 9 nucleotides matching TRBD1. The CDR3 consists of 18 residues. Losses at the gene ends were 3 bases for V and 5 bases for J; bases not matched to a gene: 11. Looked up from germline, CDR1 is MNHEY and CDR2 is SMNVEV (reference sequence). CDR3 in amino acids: CASSFLTGGTGNNSPLHF. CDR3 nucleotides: TGTGCCAGCAGTTTCCTCACCGGCGGGACAGGGAATAATTCACCCCTCCACTTT.

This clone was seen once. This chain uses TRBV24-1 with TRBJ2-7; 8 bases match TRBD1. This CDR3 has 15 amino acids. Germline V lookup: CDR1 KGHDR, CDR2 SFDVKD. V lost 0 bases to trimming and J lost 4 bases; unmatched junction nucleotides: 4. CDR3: CATSDLIRGQYEQYF. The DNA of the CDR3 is TGTGCCACCAGTGATTTGATCAGGGGGCAATACGAGCAGTACTTC.

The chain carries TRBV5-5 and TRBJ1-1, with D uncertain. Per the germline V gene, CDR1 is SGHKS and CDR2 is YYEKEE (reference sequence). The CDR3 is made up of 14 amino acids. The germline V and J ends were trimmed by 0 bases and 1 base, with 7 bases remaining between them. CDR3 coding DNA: TGTGCCAGCAGCTTGGCCGGGAAGAACACTGAAGCTTTCTTT. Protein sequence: CASSLAGKNTEAFF.

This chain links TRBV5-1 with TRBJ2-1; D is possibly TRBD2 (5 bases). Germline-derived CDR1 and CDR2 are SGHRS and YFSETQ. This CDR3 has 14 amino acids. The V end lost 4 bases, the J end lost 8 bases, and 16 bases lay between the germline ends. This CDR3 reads CASSLGVAGDEQFF. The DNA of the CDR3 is TGCGCCAGCAGCCTGGGCGTGGCCGGGGATGAGCAGTTCTTC.

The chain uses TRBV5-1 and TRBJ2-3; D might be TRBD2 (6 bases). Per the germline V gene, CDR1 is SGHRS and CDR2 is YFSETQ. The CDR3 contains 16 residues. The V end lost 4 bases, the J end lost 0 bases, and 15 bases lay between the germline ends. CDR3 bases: TGCGCCAGCAGCATTAGCGGCTTACCTAGCACAGATACGCAGTATTTT. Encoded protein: CASSISGLPSTDTQYF.

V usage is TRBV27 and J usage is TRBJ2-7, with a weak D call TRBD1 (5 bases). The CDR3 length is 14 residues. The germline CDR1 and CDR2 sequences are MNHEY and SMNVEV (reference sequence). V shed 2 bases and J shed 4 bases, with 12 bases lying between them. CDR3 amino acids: CASSLRGAWYEQYF. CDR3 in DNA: TGTGCCAGCAGTTTACGTGGGGCTTGGTACGAGCAGTACTTC.

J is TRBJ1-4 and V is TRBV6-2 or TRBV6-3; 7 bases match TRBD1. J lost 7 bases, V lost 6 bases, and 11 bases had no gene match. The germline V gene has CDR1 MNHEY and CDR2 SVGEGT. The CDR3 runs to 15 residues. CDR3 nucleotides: TGTGCCAGCAGCCAAACGGGCAGGGGGAGTGAAAAACTGTTTTTT. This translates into CASSQTGRGSEKLFF.

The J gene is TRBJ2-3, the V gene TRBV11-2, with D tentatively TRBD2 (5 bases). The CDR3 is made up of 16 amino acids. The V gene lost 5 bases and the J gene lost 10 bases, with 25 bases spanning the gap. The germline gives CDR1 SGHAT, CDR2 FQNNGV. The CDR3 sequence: CASSQRIGVSGLPQYF. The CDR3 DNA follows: TGTGCCAGCAGCCAGAGGATAGGTGTAAGCGGCCTTCCGCAGTATTTT.

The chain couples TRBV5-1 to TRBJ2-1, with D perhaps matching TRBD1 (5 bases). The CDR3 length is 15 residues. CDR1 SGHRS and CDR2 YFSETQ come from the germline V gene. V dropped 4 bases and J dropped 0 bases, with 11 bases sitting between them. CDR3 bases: TGCGCCAGCAGCCCGGACACGAGCTCCTACAATGAGCAGTTCTTC. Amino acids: CASSPDTSSYNEQFF.